These 17 T cell receptor beta chains came from one sample sequenced in a study of blood T cell repertoires in COVID-19. Profiled with immunoSEQ multiplex PCR; TCRdb holds only in-frame clones, not every one. This table has some 210,000 clones, approximately 88% appearing once. The specimen sequenced was peripheral blood. The source is a man in his fifties or sixties who had recovered from COVID-19.

Worth noting for this clone: Distinct nucleotide sequences in the sample also encode this CDR3. The chain uses TRBV27 and TRBJ2-7; D is ambiguous. The V end was cut by 2 bases, the J end by 1 base, with 6 bases between. The CDR3 length is 13 residues. The germline CDR1 and CDR2 sequences are MNHEY and SMNVEV (reference sequence). The CDR3 DNA follows: TGTGCCAGCAGTTTAAGAGAATCCTACGAGCAGTACTTC. Its protein is CASSLRESYEQYF.

The rearrangement joins TRBV3-1 (or the pseudogene TRBV3-2) to TRBJ1-2; D remains unclear. The CDR3 loop spans 16 amino acids. Trimming removed 0 bases from V and 6 bases from J, with 17 bases in between. Germline values: CDR1 LGHDT, CDR2 YNNKEL (reference sequence). CDR3 bases: TGTGCCAGCAGCCAAGAACCTTCTCGGGGTACCGATGGCTACACCTTC. Encoded protein: CASSQEPSRGTDGYTF.

This chain joins TRBV25-1 and TRBJ1-3; 9 bases are shared with TRBD1. This CDR3 spans 15 amino acids. From germline, CDR1 is MGHDK and CDR2 SYGVNS. J gave up 3 bases and V 7 bases, and 7 bases lay outside the gene matches. CDR3 DNA sequence: TGTGCCAGCAAACTAACAGGGGGCCGTGGAAACACCATATATTTT. It is translated as CASKLTGGRGNTIYF.

The chain employs TRBV7-8 and TRBJ1-1; TRBD1 matches 8 bases. The V segment lost 0 bases and the J segment 4 bases; nucleotides outside the gene matches: 10. The CDR3 loop spans 17 amino acids. CDR1 is SGHVS and CDR2 is FQNEAQ in the germline V gene. CDR3 bases: TGTGCCAGCAGCTTAGCTCTCGCAGGGGGCTTGGGCACTGAAGCTTTCTTT. Its translation is CASSLALAGGLGTEAFF.

In DNA, the CDR3 is TGTGCCAGCAGTGAAAACGGGATTTCAAATGAAAAACTGTTTTTT. Protein product: CASSENGISNEKLFF. The chain uses TRBV2 and TRBJ1-4; D gene uncertain. CDR3 length: 15 amino acids. The V gene's germline CDR1 is SNHLY and CDR2 FYNNEI. V was clipped by 2 bases and J by 5 bases, with 12 bases between them. The full variable domain, its missing parts supplied by reference TRBV2 and TRBJ1-4, is EPEVTQTPSHQVTQMGQEVILRCVPISNHLYFYWYRQILGQKVEFLVSFYNNEISEKSEIFDDQFSVERPDGSNFTLKIRSTKLEDSAMYFCASSENGISNEKLFFGSGTQLSVL.

For the CDR3, the DNA is TGTGCCAGCAGCTTACGGGGAACTAATGAAAAACTGTTTTTT. As protein: CASSLRGTNEKLFF. This chain uses TRBV7-2 with TRBJ1-4; D is unclear. The germline V gene has CDR1 SGHTA and CDR2 FQGNSA. Trimming shortened V by 2 bases and J by 1 base, and 5 bases separated the two germline ends. The CDR3 length is 14 residues.

This clone was counted once. The V gene is TRBV4-2, the J gene TRBJ2-4, with 9 bases identical to TRBD2. The V segment lost 0 bases and the J segment 6 bases; nucleotides outside the gene matches: 9. The CDR3 covers 17 residues. CDR1 is LGHNA and CDR2 is YNFKEQ in the germline V gene. This CDR3 reads CASSQEGARGGRNIQYF. The CDR3 bases are TGTGCCAGCAGCCAAGAGGGAGCGCGGGGGGGCCGAAACATTCAGTACTTC.

The V call is TRBV7-8, the J call TRBJ1-4; 10 nucleotides line up with TRBD1. Germline V lookup: CDR1 SGHVS, CDR2 FQNEAQ. With 2 bases clipped from V and 8 bases from J, the junction kept 14 bases outside the gene matches. The CDR3 contains 18 residues. The CDR3 DNA sequence: TGTGCCAGCAGCTTACATGGGACAGGGGCGCGGGCTTGGGAAAAACTGTTTTTT. It encodes CASSLHGTGARAWEKLFF. The full variable domain, rest sourced from reference TRBV7-8 and TRBJ1-4, is GAGVSQSPRYKVAKRGQDVALRCDPISGHVSLFWYQQALGQGPEFLTYFQNEAQLDKSGLPSDRFFAERPEGSVSTLKIQRTQQEDSAVYLCASSLHGTGARAWEKLFFGSGTQLSVL.

This clone was found once. The chain recombines TRBV4-2 with TRBJ2-6; 10 positions match TRBD1. The CDR3 has 19 residues. Germline CDR1 and CDR2: LGHNA and YNFKEQ. After removal of 2 bases from V and 0 bases from J, the junction contained 7 bases not matched to a gene. DNA of the CDR3: TGTGCCAGCAGCCAAAAAAGGGGACAGGGGTCCTCTGGGGCCAACGTCCTGACTTTC. Protein: CASSQKRGQGSSGANVLTF.

The chain carries TRBV5-1 and TRBJ2-7; 14 bases fit TRBD2. V lost 4 bases, J lost 6 bases, and 9 bases stayed unmatched. There are 16 residues in the CDR3. Germline CDR1 reads SGHRS; CDR2 reads YFSETQ. CDR3: CASSVEGLAGGREQYF. CDR3 bases: TGCGCCAGCAGCGTAGAAGGACTAGCGGGAGGACGCGAGCAGTACTTC.

This clone was detected only a few times. The chain is built from TRBV19 and TRBJ2-1, with TRBD2 matching over 9 bases. In germline, CDR1 is LNHDA, CDR2 SQIVND (reference sequence). The CDR3 has 18 amino acids. J lost 4 bases, V lost 4 bases, and 14 bases had no gene match. The CDR3 DNA follows: TGTGCCAGTAGTACCATCCTCGGGGTCGCGGGAGGGTACAATGAGCAGTTCTTC. Amino acids: CASSTILGVAGGYNEQFF.

This chain uses TRBV19 with TRBJ2-7; maybe TRBD2 (6 bases). The germline gives CDR1 LNHDA, CDR2 SQIVND (reference sequence). This CDR3 contains 14 residues. Trimming left V 4 bases short and J 3 bases short, with 13 bases between. In nucleotides, the CDR3 is TGTGCCAGTAGTAGGGCGGGTAGCGGCTACGAGCAGTACTTC. Protein: CASSRAGSGYEQYF.

This clone has only a few counts. The chain employs TRBV28 and TRBJ1-2; 8 nucleotides line up with TRBD1. The J segment lost 3 bases and the V segment lost 6 bases, leaving 6 bases of the junction unmatched. The CDR3 has 14 amino acids. Per germline, CDR1 MDHEN and CDR2 SYDVKM. The CDR3 region is CASRTQGADYGYTF. In DNA, the CDR3 is TGTGCCAGCAGGACTCAGGGGGCCGACTATGGCTACACCTTC.

This clone appeared once. The rearrangement joins TRBV19 to TRBJ1-4; the D gene is possibly TRBD1 (6 bases). The germline CDR1 and CDR2 sequences are LNHDA and SQIVND (reference sequence). The CDR3 is 16 amino acids. With 4 bases removed from V and 3 bases from J, the gap between germline ends came to 15 bases. CDR3: CASSTTHRVANEKLFF. The DNA of the CDR3 is TGTGCCAGTAGTACCACCCACAGGGTTGCTAATGAAAAACTGTTTTTT.

This rearrangement joins TRBV5-1 to TRBJ2-1, with D maybe TRBD2 (5 bases). Between the trimmed V and J ends, which lost 4 bases and 7 bases, there was a span of 12 bases. The CDR3 consists of 13 residues. Germline assignment: CDR1 SGHRS and CDR2 YFSETQ. Here the CDR3 reads CASSTQLANEQFF. CDR3 bases: TGCGCCAGCAGCACCCAGTTAGCGAATGAGCAGTTCTTC.

The rearrangement uses TRBV24-1 and TRBJ1-2, with 7 bases identical to TRBD1. The CDR3 loop spans 15 amino acids. V shed 2 bases and J 3 bases; nucleotides not matched to a gene: 5. Germline values: CDR1 KGHDR, CDR2 SFDVKD. CDR3 loop: CATSDYRGFYYGYTF. CDR3 in DNA: TGTGCCACCAGTGATTACAGGGGATTTTACTATGGCTACACCTTC.

J is TRBJ2-1 and V is TRBV19, with D possibly matching TRBD1 (5 bases). V gave up 4 bases and J gave up 2 bases, with 12 bases separating them. CDR3 length: 15 amino acids. Looked up from germline, CDR1 is LNHDA and CDR2 is SQIVND (reference sequence). The CDR3 DNA reads as TGTGCCAGTAGTAGGGGCGCCTACCCCTACAATGAGCAGTTCTTC. Protein product: CASSRGAYPYNEQFF.